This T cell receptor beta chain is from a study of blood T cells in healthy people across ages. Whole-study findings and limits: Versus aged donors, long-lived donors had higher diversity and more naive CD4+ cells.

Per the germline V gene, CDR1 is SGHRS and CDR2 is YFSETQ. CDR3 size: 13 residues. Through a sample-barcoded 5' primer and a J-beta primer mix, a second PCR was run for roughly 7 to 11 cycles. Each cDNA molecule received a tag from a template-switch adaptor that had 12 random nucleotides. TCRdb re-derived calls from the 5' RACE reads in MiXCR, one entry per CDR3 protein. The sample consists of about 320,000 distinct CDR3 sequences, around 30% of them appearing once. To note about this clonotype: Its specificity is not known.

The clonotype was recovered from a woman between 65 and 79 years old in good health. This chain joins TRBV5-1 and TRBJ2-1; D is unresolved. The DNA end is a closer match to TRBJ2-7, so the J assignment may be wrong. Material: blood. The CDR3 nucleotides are TGCGCCAGCAGCTTGGAGTCAGAGTACGAGCAGTACTTC. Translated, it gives CASSLESEYEQYF.